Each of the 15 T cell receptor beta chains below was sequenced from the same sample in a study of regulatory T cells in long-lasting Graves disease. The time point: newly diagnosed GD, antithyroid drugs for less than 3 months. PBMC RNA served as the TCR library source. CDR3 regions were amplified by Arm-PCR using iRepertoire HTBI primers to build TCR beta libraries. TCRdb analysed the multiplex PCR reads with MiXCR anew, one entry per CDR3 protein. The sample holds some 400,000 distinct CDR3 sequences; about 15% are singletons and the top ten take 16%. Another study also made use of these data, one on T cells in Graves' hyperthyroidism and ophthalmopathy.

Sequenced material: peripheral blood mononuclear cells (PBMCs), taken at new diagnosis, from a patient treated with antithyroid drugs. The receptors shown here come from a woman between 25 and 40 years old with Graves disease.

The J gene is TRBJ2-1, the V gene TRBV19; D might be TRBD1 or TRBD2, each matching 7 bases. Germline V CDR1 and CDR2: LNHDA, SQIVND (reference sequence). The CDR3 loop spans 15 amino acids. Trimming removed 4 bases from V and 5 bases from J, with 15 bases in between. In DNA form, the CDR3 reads TGTGCCAGTAGTAGTACAGGGGAGGGTAACAATGAGCAGTTCTTC. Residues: CASSSTGEGNNEQFF.

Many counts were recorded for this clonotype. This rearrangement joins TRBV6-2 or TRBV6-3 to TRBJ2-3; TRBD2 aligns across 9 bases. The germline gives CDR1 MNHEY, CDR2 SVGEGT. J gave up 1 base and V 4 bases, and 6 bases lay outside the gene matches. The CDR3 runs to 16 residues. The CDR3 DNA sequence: TGTGCCAGCAGTTCCTACTTAGCGGGGGGCACAGATACGCAGTATTTT. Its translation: CASSSYLAGGTDTQYF.

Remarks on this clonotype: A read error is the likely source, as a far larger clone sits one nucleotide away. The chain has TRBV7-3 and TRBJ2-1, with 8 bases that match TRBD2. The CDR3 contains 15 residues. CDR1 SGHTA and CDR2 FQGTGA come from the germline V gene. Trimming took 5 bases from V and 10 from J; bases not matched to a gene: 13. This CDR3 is CASSQKRESSYEQFF. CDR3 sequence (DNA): TGTGCCAGCAGCCAGAAGCGGGAGTCATCCTACGAGCAGTTCTTC.

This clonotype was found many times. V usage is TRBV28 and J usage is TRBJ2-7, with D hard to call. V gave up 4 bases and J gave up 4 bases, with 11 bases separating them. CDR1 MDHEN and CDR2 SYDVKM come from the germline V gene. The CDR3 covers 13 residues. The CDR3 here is CASSWARAYEQYF. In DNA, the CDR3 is TGTGCCAGCAGTTGGGCTAGGGCTTACGAGCAGTACTTC.

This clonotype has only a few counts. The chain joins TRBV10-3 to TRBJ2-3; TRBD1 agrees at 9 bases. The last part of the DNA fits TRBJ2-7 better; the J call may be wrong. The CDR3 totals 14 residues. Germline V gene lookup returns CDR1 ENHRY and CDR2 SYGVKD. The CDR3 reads CAISEDRGFYEQYF. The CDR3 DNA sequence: TGTGCCATCAGTGAGGACAGGGGGTTTTACGAGCAGTACTTC.

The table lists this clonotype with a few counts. Here the CDR3 DNA reads TGTGCCAGCAGACCCACGAGAGACGAGCAGTTCTTC. Amino acids: CASRPTRDEQFF. The chain carries TRBV6-4 and TRBJ2-1, with unresolved D. V was shortened by 6 bases and J by 10 bases, with 13 bases between the two germline ends. The CDR3 loop spans 12 amino acids. Germline V gene sequence: CDR1 MRHNA, CDR2 SNTAGT.

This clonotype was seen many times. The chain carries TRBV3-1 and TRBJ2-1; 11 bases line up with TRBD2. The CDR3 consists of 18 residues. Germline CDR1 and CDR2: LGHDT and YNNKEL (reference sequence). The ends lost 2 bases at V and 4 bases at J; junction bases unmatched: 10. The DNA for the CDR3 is TGTGCCAGCAGCCAATACCGGACTAGCGGGTCCCGATACAATGAGCAGTTCTTC. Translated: CASSQYRTSGSRYNEQFF.

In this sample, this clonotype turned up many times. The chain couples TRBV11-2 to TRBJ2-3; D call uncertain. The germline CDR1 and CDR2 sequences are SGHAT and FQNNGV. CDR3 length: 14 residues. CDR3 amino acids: CATGPFYFADTQYF. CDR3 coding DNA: TGTGCGACGGGCCCTTTTTACTTCGCAGATACGCAGTATTTT.

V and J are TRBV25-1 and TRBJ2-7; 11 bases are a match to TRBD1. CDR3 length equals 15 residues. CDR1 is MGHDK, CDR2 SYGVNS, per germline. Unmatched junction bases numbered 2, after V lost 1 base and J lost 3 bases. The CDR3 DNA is TGTGCCAGCAGTGAATGGGACAGGGGGAGCTACGAGCAGTACTTC. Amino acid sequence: CASSEWDRGSYEQYF.

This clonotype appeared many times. DNA of the CDR3: TGTGCCAGCAGTCGGACAGGGGCGGACAGGAACACCGGGGAGCTGTTTTTT. Protein: CASSRTGADRNTGELFF. V usage is TRBV12-3 or TRBV12-4 and J usage is TRBJ2-2, with TRBD1 identical over 9 bases. This CDR3 comprises 17 residues. J lost 1 base, V lost 5 bases, and 8 bases had no gene match.

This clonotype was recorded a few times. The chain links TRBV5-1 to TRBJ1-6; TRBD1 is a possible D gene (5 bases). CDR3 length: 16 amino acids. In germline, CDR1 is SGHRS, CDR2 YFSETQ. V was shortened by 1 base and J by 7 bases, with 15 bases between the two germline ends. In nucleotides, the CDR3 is TGCGCCAGCAGCTTGCTCGGGGCCAGGGACAATTCACCCCTCCACTTT. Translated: CASSLLGARDNSPLHF.

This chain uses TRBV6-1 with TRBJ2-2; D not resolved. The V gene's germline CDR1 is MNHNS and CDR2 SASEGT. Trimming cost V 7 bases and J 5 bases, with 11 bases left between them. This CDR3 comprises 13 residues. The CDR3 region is CASTSDQTGELFF. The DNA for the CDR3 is TGTGCCAGCACCTCCGATCAGACCGGGGAGCTGTTTTTT.

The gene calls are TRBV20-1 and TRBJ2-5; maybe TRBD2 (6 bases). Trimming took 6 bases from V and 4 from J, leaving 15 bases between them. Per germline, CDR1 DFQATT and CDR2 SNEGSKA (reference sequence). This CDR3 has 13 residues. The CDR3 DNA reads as TGCAGTGCCGAGGTGGGGCGGGGAGAGACCCAGTACTTC. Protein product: CSAEVGRGETQYF.

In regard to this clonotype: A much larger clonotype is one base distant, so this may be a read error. In nucleotides, the CDR3 is TGTGCCAGCTCACCAACTCGCACCGGGGATGAGCAGCTCTTC. Its translation is CASSPTRTGDEQLF. The chain carries TRBV18 and TRBJ2-1; weak D call: TRBD2 (5 bases). Per germline, CDR1 KGHSH and CDR2 LQKENI. The CDR3 is made up of 14 amino acids.

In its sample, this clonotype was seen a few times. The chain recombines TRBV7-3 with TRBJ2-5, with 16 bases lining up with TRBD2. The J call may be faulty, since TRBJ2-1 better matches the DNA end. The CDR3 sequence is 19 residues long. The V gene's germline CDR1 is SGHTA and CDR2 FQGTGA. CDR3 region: CASSPSGGLAGGPVDEQFF. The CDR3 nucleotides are TGTGCCAGCAGCCCCTCCGGGGGACTAGCGGGAGGGCCGGTAGATGAGCAGTTCTTC.